Sequencing of this T cell receptor (beta chain) was carried out in a study of cytomegalovirus exposure and HLA in healthy donors. Overall study context: It was reported in a later analysis that the same platform had been used for the 120 or so validation repertoires as for the 550 to 700 first-cohort repertoires.

CDR1 and CDR2 (germline): SGHRS, YFSETQ. CDR3 length equals 15 residues. V lost 1 base and J 2 bases, leaving 9 bases between the germline ends. Study observations and caveats: There were 150 to 200 TCR beta chains listed as cytomegalovirus-associated.

About this clone itself: What it binds is not known.

Using immunoSEQ multiplex PCR, the repertoire was profiled, and TCRdb retains in-frame clones only, with some absent. The sample lists about 360,000 clones; about nine tenths were seen once. The TCR was taken from a young woman in good health and CMV-seronegative. The V and J genes are TRBV5-1 and TRBJ1-4, with a tentative D call TRBD1 (6 bases). The sequencing input was PBMCs. CDR3 sequence reads: CASSLTGQTNEKLFF. The CDR3 DNA sequence: TGCGCCAGCAGCTTGACCGGACAGACTAATGAAAAACTGTTTTTT. The complete variable domain, with remaining parts taken from reference TRBV5-1 and TRBJ1-4, reads KAGVTQTPRYLIKTRGQQVTLSCSPISGHRSVSWYQQTPGQGLQFLFEYFSETQRNKGNFPGRFSGRQFSNSRSEMNVSTLELGDSALYLCASSLTGQTNEKLFFGSGTQLSVL.